This TCR beta chain appears in the sequencing data of a study of cytomegalovirus exposure and HLA in healthy donors. PCR amplification relied on 60 Vbeta primers (plus 13 Jbeta primers). Sequencing used immunoSEQ multiplex PCR; TCRdb keeps in-frame clones, though not all of them. This sample contains more than 95,000 clones. V dropped 0 bases and J dropped 5 bases, with 7 bases sitting between them. This CDR3 region has 13 residues. Germline CDR1 ENHRY, CDR2 SYGVKD. The sequence was obtained from a man between 40 and 49 years old in good health and CMV-seronegative. The chain is built from TRBV10-3 and TRBJ2-5; unclear D gene. Sequenced material: PBMCs. The CDR3 nucleotides are TGTGCCATCAGTGAGTCGAGCTGGGAGACCCAGTACTTC. This sequence encodes CAISESSWETQYF.